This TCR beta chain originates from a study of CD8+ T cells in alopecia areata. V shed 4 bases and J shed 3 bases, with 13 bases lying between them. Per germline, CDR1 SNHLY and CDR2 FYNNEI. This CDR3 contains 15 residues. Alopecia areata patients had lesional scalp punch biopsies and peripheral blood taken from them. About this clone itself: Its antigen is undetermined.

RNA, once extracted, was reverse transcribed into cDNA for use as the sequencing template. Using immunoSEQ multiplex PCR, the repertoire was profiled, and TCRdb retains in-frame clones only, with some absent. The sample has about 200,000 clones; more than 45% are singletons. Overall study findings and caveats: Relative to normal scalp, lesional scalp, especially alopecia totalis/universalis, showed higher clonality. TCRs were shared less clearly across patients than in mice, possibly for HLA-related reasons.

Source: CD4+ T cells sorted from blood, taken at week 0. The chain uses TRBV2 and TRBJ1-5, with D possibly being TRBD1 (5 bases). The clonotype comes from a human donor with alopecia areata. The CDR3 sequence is CASSAARAPNQPQHF. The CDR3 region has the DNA TGTGCCAGCAGTGCCGCCAGGGCCCCCAATCAGCCCCAGCATTTT.